The clone carrying this T cell receptor (beta chain) was detected only a few times. What it binds is not known. This sample was taken from a study of post-analysis software for immune sequencing data. The wider study: Included courses were relapsing-remitting and secondary progressive multiple sclerosis; progressive-relapsing multiple sclerosis was also included. Overall study findings and caveats: The study found TRBV5-6, TRBV5-1 and TRBV20-1 among a few TRBV segments more frequent in patients than controls.

V lost 4 bases to trimming and J lost 5 bases; unmatched junction nucleotides: 7. The germline V gene encodes CDR1 MDHEN and CDR2 SYDVKM. CDR3 size: 14 residues. Unique molecular identifiers had been added to the TCR beta cDNA libraries. Via MiXCR, TCRdb re-called the PCR reads, giving one row per CDR3 protein. The data show hundreds of thousands of distinct CDR3 sequences, with around 60% seen just once and around 11% held by the top ten. The receptor was derived from a girl aged 2-15 years with multiple sclerosis. The chain joins TRBV28 to TRBJ2-5; 7 nucleotides line up with TRBD1. Sequencing used blood. Written as DNA, the CDR3 is TGTGCCAGCAGTTCCGCGACAGGGTTGGAGACCCAGTACTTC. It codes for CASSSATGLETQYF.